The 27 T cell receptor beta chains in this list originate from one sample, sequenced in a study of PD-1 blockade in classical Hodgkin lymphoma. Only in-frame clones appear in the TCRdb table, and some are missing; sequencing was by immunoSEQ multiplex PCR. The profile shows around 20,000 clones, 80% to 90% of them singletons. Every single patient, without exception, relapsed after autologous stem cell transplantation, and brentuximab vedotin exposure varied. The sequencing used peripheral blood mononuclear cells (PBMCs), collected before the second cycle of nivolumab. Receptors were obtained from a human donor with classical Hodgkin lymphoma.

The V gene is TRBV23-1, the J gene TRBJ1-3, with D possibly matching TRBD1 (5 bases). TRBV23-1 is an ORF, and what it does is uncertain. V lost 0 bases and J 0 bases, leaving 12 bases between the germline ends. The CDR3 contains 17 residues. The DNA of the CDR3 is TGCGCCAGCAGTCAATCGGGGCAGTCTAGCTCTGGAAACACCATATATTTT. Amino acids: CASSQSGQSSSGNTIYF.

The CDR3 coding sequence is TGTGCCAGTACCATAGGCCGCGGGAATGAAAAACTGTTTTTT. Encoded protein: CASTIGRGNEKLFF. J is TRBJ1-4 and V is TRBV19; no reliable D call. Germline CDR1 is LNHDA and CDR2 is SQIVND (reference sequence). Trimming pared 7 bases from V and 5 bases from J, leaving 14 bases between. The CDR3 covers 14 residues.

This clone was counted once. The rearrangement links TRBV4-2 to TRBJ2-7, with 9 positions matching TRBD1. CDR1 is LGHNA and CDR2 is YNFKEQ in the germline V gene. J gave up 5 bases and V 1 base, and 6 bases lay outside the gene matches. The CDR3 has 15 residues. CDR3 loop: CASSQVGQGNDEQYF. The DNA for the CDR3 is TGTGCCAGCAGCCAAGTAGGACAGGGGAACGACGAGCAGTACTTC.

J is TRBJ2-6 and V is TRBV28; TRBD1 might be the D (6 bases). V was clipped by 2 bases and J by 12 bases, with 11 bases between them. Germline-derived CDR1 and CDR2 are MDHEN and SYDVKM. CDR3 size: 13 residues. For the CDR3, the DNA is TGTGCCAGCAGTTTAACCGGGACACCCGTCCTGACTTTC. Translated, it gives CASSLTGTPVLTF. Combining the CDR3 with reference TRBV28 and TRBJ2-6 gives the whole variable domain DVKVTQSSRYLVKRTGEKVFLECVQDMDHENMFWYRQDPGLGLRLIYFSYDVKMKEKGDIPEGYSVSREKKERFSLILESASTNQTSMYLCASSLTGTPVLTFGAGSRLTVL.

This clone was detected only once. The chain joins TRBV13 to TRBJ2-7; D is perhaps TRBD1 (5 bases). This CDR3 region has 13 residues. The germline V gene has CDR1 PRHDT and CDR2 FYEKMQ (reference sequence). Trimming cost V 5 bases and J 5 bases, with 13 bases left between them. As DNA, the CDR3 is TGTGCCAGCAGCCTGGGGCTAGATCACGAGCAGTACTTC. It encodes CASSLGLDHEQYF.

The gene calls are TRBV28 and TRBJ2-3, with TRBD2 identical over 8 bases. The germline gives CDR1 MDHEN, CDR2 SYDVKM. CDR3 length: 13 amino acids. The V gene end was trimmed by 8 bases and the J gene end by 2 bases; junction bases not matched to a gene: 3. The CDR3 loop is CASDGGDTDTQYF. In DNA form, the CDR3 reads TGTGCCAGCGACGGGGGGGACACAGATACGCAGTATTTT.

On this clone: Compared with germline, one end of the junction differs, possibly owing to a read error. V and J are TRBV7-7 and TRBJ2-1; tentatively, D is TRBD1 or TRBD2 (5 bases each). Germline lookup yields CDR1 SSHAT and CDR2 FNYEAQ (reference sequence). This CDR3 has 17 amino acids. CDR3 region: CASSHISGRGTYNEQFF. The CDR3 DNA follows: TGTGCTAGCAGCCACATTTCAGGGAGAGGAACCTACAATGAGCAGTTCTTC.

This clone was detected once. This chain links TRBV25-1 with TRBJ1-2; tentative D call: TRBD1 (5 bases). CDR3 length: 14 residues. Trimming removed 2 bases from V and 7 bases from J, with 14 bases in between. CDR1 is MGHDK and CDR2 is SYGVNS in the germline V gene. This CDR3 reads CASSERGYVGGYTF. Here the CDR3 DNA reads TGTGCCAGCAGTGAACGGGGGTACGTTGGTGGCTACACCTTC.

The chain couples TRBV27 to TRBJ2-1; D may be TRBD2 (5 bases). V shed 3 bases and J shed 7 bases, with 13 bases lying between them. CDR1 is MNHEY, CDR2 SMNVEV, per germline (reference sequence). This CDR3 has 14 amino acids. The CDR3: CASSFLPPGNEQFF. In DNA form, the CDR3 reads TGTGCCAGCAGTTTCTTACCTCCGGGGAATGAGCAGTTCTTC.

The rearrangement links TRBV9 to TRBJ2-1; TRBD2 might be the D (6 bases). This CDR3 comprises 14 residues. V was clipped by 4 bases and J by 8 bases, with 16 bases between them. The germline V gene encodes CDR1 SGDLS and CDR2 YYNGEE. CDR3 DNA: TGTGCCAGCAGCCCCGGGCCCCCGGGGGATGAGCAGTTCTTC. Protein product: CASSPGPPGDEQFF.

The chain joins TRBV7-8 to TRBJ2-2; unclear D gene. The CDR3 consists of 17 residues. Germline V CDR1 and CDR2: SGHVS, FQNEAQ. Between the trimmed V and J ends, which lost 5 bases and 0 bases, there was a span of 16 bases. The CDR3 is CASSQGWAPPNTGELFF. CDR3 sequence (DNA): TGTGCCAGCAGCCAAGGCTGGGCACCCCCGAACACCGGGGAGCTGTTTTTT. The full variable domain, completed using reference TRBV7-8 and TRBJ2-2, is GAGVSQSPRYKVAKRGQDVALRCDPISGHVSLFWYQQALGQGPEFLTYFQNEAQLDKSGLPSDRFFAERPEGSVSTLKIQRTQQEDSAVYLCASSQGWAPPNTGELFFGEGSRLTVL.

V gene TRBV6-5 combines with J gene TRBJ1-3; 7 positions match TRBD1. Trimming removed 6 bases from V and 2 bases from J; junction bases left unmatched: 7. Germline V gene sequence: CDR1 MNHEY, CDR2 SVGAGI. The length of the CDR3 is 15 residues. For the CDR3, the DNA is TGTGCCAGCAGCCAACAGGGGAGCCCTGGAAACACCATATATTTT. Protein: CASSQQGSPGNTIYF.

This clone was observed a few times. The chain combines TRBV6-5 with TRBJ1-2; possibly TRBD1 for D (6 bases). Trimming cost V 8 bases and J 1 base, with 8 bases left between them. The CDR3 is 12 amino acids. Germline values: CDR1 MNHEY, CDR2 SVGAGI. The CDR3 coding sequence is TGTGCCAGCCGACAGGATAACTATGGCTACACCTTC. This sequence encodes CASRQDNYGYTF.

This rearrangement joins TRBV7-2 to TRBJ2-1; possible D gene TRBD2, 6 bases. This CDR3 is 18 amino acids long. V lost 0 bases, J lost 10 bases, and 25 bases lay in between. Germline CDR1 reads SGHTA; CDR2 reads FQGNSA. This CDR3 reads CASSLAPGLGGERGEQFF. The CDR3 DNA reads TGTGCCAGCAGCTTAGCCCCTGGGTTAGGCGGGGAACGGGGAGAGCAGTTCTTC. The full variable domain, completed using reference TRBV7-2 and TRBJ2-1, is GAGVSQSPSNKVTEKGKDVELRCDPISGHTALYWYRQSLGQGLEFLIYFQGNSAPDKSGLPSDRFSAERTGGSVSTLTIQRTQQEDSAVYLCASSLAPGLGGERGEQFFGPGTRLTVL.

This chain joins TRBV5-1 and TRBJ2-7; D remains unclear. The CDR3 has 11 amino acids. V lost 7 bases and J lost 2, with 7 bases in between. Germline V gives CDR1 SGHRS, CDR2 YFSETQ. The CDR3 DNA is TGCGCCAGCGGGTCAGCCTACGAGCAGTACTTC. It is translated as CASGSAYEQYF.

The chain is built from TRBV30 and TRBJ1-3; D is perhaps TRBD1 (5 bases). Germline CDR1 GTSNPN, CDR2 SVGIG (reference sequence). Trimming cost V 3 bases and J 4 bases, with 19 bases left between them. This CDR3 spans 16 amino acids. The CDR3 reads CAWSDWGSDEGNTIYF. The CDR3 nucleotides read TGTGCCTGGAGCGACTGGGGCAGCGACGAAGGAAACACCATATATTTT.

V usage is TRBV15 and J usage is TRBJ2-7; 8 bases are a match to TRBD2. Per germline, CDR1 LNHNV and CDR2 YYDKDF (reference sequence). CDR3 length: 20 amino acids. With 5 bases clipped from V and 4 bases from J, the junction kept 25 bases outside the gene matches. The CDR3 nucleotides read TGTGCCACCAGCCCCTCAACTAGCGGCCCTAATCGGGCTCCTCCATACGAGCAGTACTTC. It yields the protein CATSPSTSGPNRAPPYEQYF.

The chain uses TRBV7-8 and TRBJ2-1; D is unresolved. V lost 0 bases, J lost 10 bases, and 10 bases lay in between. CDR3 length equals 13 residues. The germline CDR1 and CDR2 sequences are SGHVS and FQNEAQ. CDR3 sequence (DNA): TGTGCCAGCAGCTTAGCGGGGTTAGGGGAGCAGTTCTTC. It codes for CASSLAGLGEQFF.

Concerning this clone itself: Other DNA sequences in this sample translate to the same CDR3. The chain uses TRBV5-6 and TRBJ2-1; D may be TRBD2 (5 bases). The germline gives CDR1 SGHDT, CDR2 YYEEEE. Trimming removed 4 bases at V and 5 bases at J, with 7 bases between. CDR3 length: 12 amino acids. The CDR3: CASSLGDNEQFF. The CDR3 DNA sequence: TGTGCCAGCAGCCTCGGGGACAATGAGCAGTTCTTC.

The chain carries TRBV7-9 and TRBJ2-3; tentatively, D is TRBD1 or TRBD2 (6 bases each). The V end lost 3 bases, the J end lost 5 bases, and 12 bases lay between the germline ends. The CDR3 is 14 residues long. Germline CDR1 and CDR2: SEHNR and FQNEAQ (reference sequence). CDR3 protein: CASSFRGGQDTQYF. The DNA of the CDR3 is TGTGCCAGCAGCTTTAGAGGGGGGCAAGATACGCAGTATTTT.

This clone was seen more than once but under ten times. The V call is TRBV27, the J call TRBJ1-5; 8 positions agree with TRBD1. V lost 5 bases, J lost 6 bases, and 6 bases stayed unmatched. There are 14 residues in the CDR3. Germline-derived CDR1 and CDR2 are MNHEY and SMNVEV (reference sequence). The CDR3 loop reads CASSRQGRGQPQHF. CDR3 coding DNA: TGTGCCAGCAGTCGACAGGGGAGAGGTCAGCCCCAGCATTTT.

In regard to this clone: At one end the junction does not follow the germline gene, possibly because of a read error. CDR3 sequence reads: CASSDLGRGNDQYF. The DNA of the CDR3 is TGTGCCAGCAGTGACCTGGGTCGCGGCAACGATCAGTACTTC. The chain joins TRBV5-6 to TRBJ2-7; D is uncertain. Germline CDR1 SGHDT, CDR2 YYEEEE. The CDR3 consists of 14 residues.

By share, this clone ranks as medium-sized. This chain uses TRBV25-1 with TRBJ2-7; D unclear. V gave up 7 bases and J gave up 0 bases, with 10 bases separating them. There are 13 residues in the CDR3. Germline lookup yields CDR1 MGHDK and CDR2 SYGVNS. The CDR3 reads CASNDGFSYEQYF. CDR3 coding DNA: TGTGCCAGCAATGACGGGTTCTCCTACGAGCAGTACTTC.

The V call is TRBV11-3, the J call TRBJ2-1, with D uncertain. CDR3 size: 14 residues. Trimming stripped 5 bases from V and 7 bases from J, with 15 bases between. Germline-derived CDR1 and CDR2 are SGHNT and YENEEA. Written as DNA, the CDR3 is TGTGCCAGCAGCGCCGATCCGTCAAGGAATGAGCAGTTCTTC. It translates to CASSADPSRNEQFF.

The rearrangement links TRBV18 to TRBJ1-3, with a possible D match to TRBD1 (6 bases). Germline V gives CDR1 KGHSH, CDR2 LQKENI. The CDR3 runs 15 residues. V was shortened by 2 bases and J by 0 bases, with 8 bases between the two germline ends. The CDR3 loop reads CASSPLGGSGNTIYF. CDR3 bases: TGTGCCAGCTCACCATTAGGGGGCTCTGGAAACACCATATATTTT.

The chain is built from TRBV5-4 and TRBJ2-2, with 9 bases matching TRBD2. After removal of 4 bases from V and 2 bases from J, the junction contained 12 bases not matched to a gene. Germline V CDR1 and CDR2: SGHNT, YYREEE (reference sequence). The CDR3 runs to 18 residues. The CDR3 spells CASSQDDSGGPNTGELFF. CDR3 bases: TGTGCCAGCAGCCAAGATGATAGCGGGGGCCCCAACACCGGGGAGCTGTTTTTT.

This rearrangement joins TRBV7-8 to TRBJ2-7; the D is unclear. V was clipped by 5 bases and J by 3 bases, with 14 bases between them. The CDR3 is made up of 14 amino acids. The V gene's germline CDR1 is SGHVS and CDR2 FQNEAQ. The CDR3 loop is CASSLTDGDYEQYF. The DNA for the CDR3 is TGTGCCAGCAGCCTAACGGACGGAGACTACGAGCAGTACTTC.